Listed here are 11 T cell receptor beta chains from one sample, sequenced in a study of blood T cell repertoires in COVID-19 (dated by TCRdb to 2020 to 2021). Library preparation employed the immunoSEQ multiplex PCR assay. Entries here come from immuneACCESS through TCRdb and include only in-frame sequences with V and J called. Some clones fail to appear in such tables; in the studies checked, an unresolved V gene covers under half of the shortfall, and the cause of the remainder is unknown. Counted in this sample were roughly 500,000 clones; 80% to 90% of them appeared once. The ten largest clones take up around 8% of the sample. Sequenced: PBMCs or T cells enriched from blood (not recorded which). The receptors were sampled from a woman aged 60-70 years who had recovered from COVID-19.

The CDR3 loop is CASRSGVSGANVLTF. The CDR3 nucleotides read TGTGCCAGCAGATCAGGGGTCTCTGGGGCCAACGTCCTGACTTTC. The genes are TRBV2 and TRBJ2-6; D possibly corresponds to TRBD1 (6 bases). This CDR3 is built from 15 residues. Trimming cost V 6 bases and J 0 bases, with 9 bases left between them. Germline CDR1 is SNHLY and CDR2 is FYNNEI. The full variable domain, in which reference TRBV2 and TRBJ2-6 provide the parts outside the CDR3, is EPEVTQTPSHQVTQMGQEVILRCVPISNHLYFYWYRQILGQKVEFLVSFYNNEISEKSEIFDDQFSVERPDGSNFTLKIRSTKLEDSAMYFCASRSGVSGANVLTFGAGSRLTVL.

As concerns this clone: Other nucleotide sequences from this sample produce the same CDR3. The CDR3 region has the DNA TGCGCCAGCAGCTTGGGCGGAGGCACAGATACGCAGTATTTT. This translates into CASSLGGGTDTQYF. The chain couples TRBV5-1 to TRBJ2-3; no definite D call. The CDR3 is 14 amino acids. From germline, CDR1 is SGHRS and CDR2 YFSETQ. V gave up 0 bases and J gave up 1 base, with 6 bases separating them.

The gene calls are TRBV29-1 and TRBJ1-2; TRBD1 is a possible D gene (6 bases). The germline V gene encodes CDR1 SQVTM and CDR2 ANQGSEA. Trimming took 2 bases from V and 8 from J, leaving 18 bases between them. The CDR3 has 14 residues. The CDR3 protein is CSVESYRAKGGYTF. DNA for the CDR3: TGCAGCGTTGAATCTTACAGGGCGAAAGGGGGCTACACCTTC.

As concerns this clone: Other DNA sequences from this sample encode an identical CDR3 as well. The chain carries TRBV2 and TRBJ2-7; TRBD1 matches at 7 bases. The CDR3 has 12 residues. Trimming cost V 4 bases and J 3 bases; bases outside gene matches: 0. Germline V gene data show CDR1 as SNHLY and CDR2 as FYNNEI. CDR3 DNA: TGTGCCAGCAGTGGGGACAGCTACGAGCAGTACGTC. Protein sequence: CASSGDSYEQYV.

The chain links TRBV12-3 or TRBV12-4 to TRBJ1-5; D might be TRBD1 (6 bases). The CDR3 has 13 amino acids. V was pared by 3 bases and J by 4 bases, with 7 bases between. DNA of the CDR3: TGTGCCAGCAGTTTTGACAGGAATCAGCCCCAGCATTTT. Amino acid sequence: CASSFDRNQPQHF.

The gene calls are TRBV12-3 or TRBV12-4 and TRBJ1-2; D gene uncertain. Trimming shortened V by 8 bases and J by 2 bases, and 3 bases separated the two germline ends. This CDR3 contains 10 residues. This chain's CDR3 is CASGNYGYTF. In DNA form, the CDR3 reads TGTGCCAGCGGCAACTATGGCTACACCTTC.

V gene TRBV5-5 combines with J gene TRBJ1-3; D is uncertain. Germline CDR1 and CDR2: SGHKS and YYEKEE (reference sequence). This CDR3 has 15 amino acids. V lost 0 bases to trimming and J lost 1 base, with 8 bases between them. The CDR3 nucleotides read TGTGCCAGCAGCTTGGTACGGGGTTCTGGAAACACCATATATTTT. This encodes CASSLVRGSGNTIYF.

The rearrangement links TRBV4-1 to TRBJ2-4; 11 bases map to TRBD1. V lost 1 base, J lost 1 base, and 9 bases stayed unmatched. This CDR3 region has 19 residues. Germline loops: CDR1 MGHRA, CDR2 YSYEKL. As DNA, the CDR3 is TGCGCCAGCAGCCAAGCGGGACAGGGGGTCCAACTGGCCAAAAACATTCAGTACTTC. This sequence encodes CASSQAGQGVQLAKNIQYF.

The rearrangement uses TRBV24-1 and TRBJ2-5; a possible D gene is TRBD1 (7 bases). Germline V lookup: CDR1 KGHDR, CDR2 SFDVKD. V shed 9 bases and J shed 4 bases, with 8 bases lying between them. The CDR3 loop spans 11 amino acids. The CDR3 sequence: CATQGGETQYF. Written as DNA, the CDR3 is TGTGCCACCCAGGGGGGAGAGACCCAGTACTTC.

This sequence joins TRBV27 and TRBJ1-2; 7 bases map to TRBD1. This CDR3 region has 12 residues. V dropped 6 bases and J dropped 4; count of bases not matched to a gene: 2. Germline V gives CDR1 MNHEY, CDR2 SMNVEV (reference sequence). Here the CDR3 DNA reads TGTGCCAGCAGGACAGGGACCTATGGCTACACCTTC. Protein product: CASRTGTYGYTF.

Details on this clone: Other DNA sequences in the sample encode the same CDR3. The CDR3 sequence: CASSSQGGATEAFF. The CDR3 DNA follows: TGCGCCAGCAGCTCACAGGGGGGCGCCACTGAAGCTTTCTTT. This rearrangement joins TRBV5-1 to TRBJ1-1, with 8 nucleotides matching TRBD1. The CDR3 length is 14 residues. The V gene end was trimmed by 3 bases and the J gene end by 4 bases; junction bases not matched to a gene: 5. Germline values: CDR1 SGHRS, CDR2 YFSETQ.